This record looks at one T cell receptor (beta chain) sequence and its context. Its antigen is undetermined. The sample is drawn from a study of radiation and T cells in renal cell carcinoma. Overall study findings and caveats: Pretreatment tumor biopsies were lacking, so baseline clonotypes are unknown.

The CDR3 sequence is 15 residues long. Trimming took 7 bases from V and 2 from J; bases not matched to a gene: 7. Germline V gives CDR1 SNHLY, CDR2 FYNNEI. Sequencing was performed with immunoSEQ multiplex PCR; in TCRdb, only in-frame clones are kept and a portion is missing. This sample has tens of thousands of clones, with 65% to 85% found just once. Described time point: blood 4 weeks post-SBRT, at nephrectomy. This sample's treatment: 15 Gy SBRT to primary tumor, nephrectomy 4 weeks later. Nephrectomy followed 15 Gy stereotactic body radiation by 4 weeks. This sequence was found in a woman aged 70 to 79 with renal cell carcinoma. The chain is built from TRBV2 and TRBJ2-2; TRBD2 aligns across 7 bases. The starting material was blood, obtained from a patient whose treatment included radiotherapy and nephrectomy. This chain's CDR3 is CASTGRTGNTGELFF. The CDR3 nucleotides read TGTGCCAGCACCGGGAGGACGGGAAACACCGGGGAGCTGTTTTTT.